The 5 T cell receptor beta chains below were found in one sample sequenced in a study of siplizumab effects on memory and regulatory T cells. Clones were read by immunoSEQ multiplex PCR, and TCRdb kept only the in-frame ones, dropping some. The sample yields 70,000 to 100,000 clones, roughly 96% seen once. The sequenced material came from naive CD4+ T cells sorted from blood. The source is a human donor in good health.

The chain carries TRBV6-5 and TRBJ1-5; D remains unclear. This CDR3 is built from 15 residues. V lost 5 bases and J 0 bases, leaving 11 bases between the germline ends. Germline lookup yields CDR1 MNHEY and CDR2 SVGAGI. The CDR3 spells CASSRGGGSNQPQHF. The CDR3 DNA follows: TGTGCCAGCAGTCGGGGTGGTGGTAGCAATCAGCCCCAGCATTTT.

J is TRBJ2-7 and V is TRBV15; D ambiguous. The CDR3 consists of 13 residues. Trimming stripped 0 bases from V and 6 bases from J, with 9 bases between. Germline assignment: CDR1 LNHNV and CDR2 YYDKDF (reference sequence). CDR3 nucleotides: TGTGCCACCAGCAGAGATCTGGGTGCCGAGCAGTACTTC. It translates to CATSRDLGAEQYF.

This clone has a single count. The chain joins TRBV19 to TRBJ2-5, with 8 bases aligning to TRBD2. This CDR3 is built from 15 residues. V dropped 3 bases and J dropped 9; count of bases not matched to a gene: 12. Per the germline V gene, CDR1 is LNHDA and CDR2 is SQIVND (reference sequence). CDR3 in DNA: TGTGCCAGTAGTATTGGCGGGGGGACCCCCCAGGCCCAGTACTTC. This codes for CASSIGGGTPQAQYF. Looking up the rest from reference TRBV19 and TRBJ2-5 gives the full variable domain: DGGITQSPKYLFRKEGQNVTLSCEQNLNHDAMYWYRQDPGQGLRLIYYSQIVNDFQKGDIAEGYSVSREKKESFPLTVTSAQKNPTAFYLCASSIGGGTPQAQYFGPGTRLLVL.

The chain recombines TRBV4-3 with TRBJ1-1, with TRBD1 as a possible D gene (6 bases). Germline V gene data show CDR1 as LGHNA and CDR2 as YSLEER. The V end lost 0 bases, the J end lost 6 bases, and 14 bases lay between the germline ends. The CDR3 runs to 15 residues. CDR3 bases: TGCGCCAGCAGCCAAGAAGCGGGGGGCGCGGCTGAAGCTTTCTTT. This gives the protein CASSQEAGGAAEAFF.

The chain uses TRBV29-1 and TRBJ2-3; 8 bases match TRBD2. The V gene's germline CDR1 is SQVTM and CDR2 ANQGSEA. Trimming took 7 bases from V and 3 from J; bases not matched to a gene: 6. The CDR3 totals 13 residues. This CDR3 is CSAGSGGTDTQYF. Here the CDR3 DNA reads TGCAGCGCCGGGAGCGGGGGTACAGATACGCAGTATTTT.